The clone carrying this T cell receptor beta chain was seen many times. Trimming cost V 8 bases and J 3 bases, with 20 bases left between them. CDR1 and CDR2 (germline): MNHEY, SVGAGI. This CDR3 is 15 amino acids long. The data originate from a study of OX40 agonist ivuxolimab in advanced cancers. Across the whole study: Past anti-PD-1, anti-PD-L1 or anti-CTLA-4 therapy was accepted, and 35% to 45% had received some.

Generated by immunoSEQ multiplex PCR, the TCRdb table keeps only in-frame clones and is missing some. This sample has 25,000 to 35,000 clones, with 74% found just once. The clonotype was recovered from an adult with an advanced solid tumor such as melanoma, head and neck, liver or kidney cancer. The sample in question was CD4+ or CD8+ T cells sorted from blood, obtained in a trial of the OX40 agonist ivuxolimab. V is TRBV6-5 and J is TRBJ2-7, with D possibly TRBD1 on 7 matching bases. CDR3 sequence (DNA): TGTGCCAGCCGAAGGCGGGACAGAGGAAGCTACGAGCAGTACTTC. It specifies CASRRRDRGSYEQYF.